Listed here are 9 T cell receptor beta chains from one sample, sequenced in a study of blood T cell repertoires in COVID-19. TCRdb's table, derived via immunoSEQ multiplex PCR, lists solely in-frame clones and lacks some. The sample contains around 200,000 clones, over 65% of which appear only once. The sample consisted of peripheral blood. These receptors came from a person aged 70 to 79 with COVID-19, enrolled during active disease.

Here the CDR3 DNA reads TGTGCCAGCACCCCCGGGACTTATTATGAGCAGTACTTC. Translated: CASTPGTYYEQYF. The chain recombines TRBV12-3 or TRBV12-4 with TRBJ2-7; D may be TRBD2 (6 bases). The CDR3 covers 13 residues. V lost 7 bases and J lost 7, with 17 bases in between.

The chain links TRBV7-9 to TRBJ2-5, with 8 bases aligning to TRBD1. V trimming: 5 bases; J trimming: 2 bases; junction bases outside the gene matches: 7. The length of the CDR3 is 15 residues. Germline V gene lookup returns CDR1 SEHNR and CDR2 FQNEAQ (reference sequence). DNA of the CDR3: TGTGCCAGCAGCGTCCGACAGGGGAGGCAAGAGACCCAGTACTTC. As protein: CASSVRQGRQETQYF.

The chain is built from TRBV27 and TRBJ2-7; 9 bases match TRBD1. The CDR3 has 15 amino acids. Germline V gene data show CDR1 as MNHEY and CDR2 as SMNVEV (reference sequence). V shed 4 bases, J shed 6 bases, and the junction held 10 bases outside the gene matches. The CDR3 loop reads CASSWGQGQVGEQYF. The CDR3 DNA follows: TGTGCCAGCAGTTGGGGACAGGGCCAGGTCGGCGAGCAGTACTTC.

The chain employs TRBV9 and TRBJ2-1; 9 positions match TRBD1. Germline CDR1 SGDLS, CDR2 YYNGEE. The CDR3 is 15 amino acids. Trimming at V came to 4 bases and at J to 4 bases, leaving 6 bases not matched to a gene. The DNA for the CDR3 is TGTGCCAGCAGCCCCGAGGGACAGGGATACAATGAGCAGTTCTTC. Its protein is CASSPEGQGYNEQFF.

This chain joins TRBV27 and TRBJ2-1; the match to TRBD2 covers 9 bases. V lost 1 base, J lost 8 bases, and 6 bases stayed unmatched. The CDR3 spans 15 residues. Germline CDR1 and CDR2: MNHEY and SMNVEV (reference sequence). The CDR3 nucleotides are TGTGCCAGCAGTTTATGGGGCGGGAGGGTGGATGAGCAGTTCTTC. Encoded protein: CASSLWGGRVDEQFF.

The V gene is TRBV5-4, the J gene TRBJ1-1; tentative D call: TRBD1 (6 bases). The CDR3 is 15 amino acids. The germline V and J ends were trimmed by 4 bases and 5 bases, with 18 bases remaining between them. From germline, CDR1 is SGHNT and CDR2 YYREEE (reference sequence). CDR3 nucleotide sequence: TGTGCCAGCAGCCAGGTACAGGGTGTGAGGACTGAAGCTTTCTTT. It yields the protein CASSQVQGVRTEAFF.

The CDR3 sequence is CASRREGGKNIQYF. The CDR3 DNA reads as TGTGCCAGCAGAAGGGAAGGGGGCAAAAACATTCAGTACTTC. V and J are TRBV27 and TRBJ2-4; a weak D match, TRBD1 (6 bases). The length of the CDR3 is 14 residues. Trimming shortened V by 6 bases and J by 3 bases, and 12 bases separated the two germline ends. Germline CDR1 is MNHEY and CDR2 is SMNVEV (reference sequence).

The V gene is TRBV10-2, the J gene TRBJ1-6, with D tentatively TRBD1 (5 bases). V was cut by 5 bases and J by 14 bases, with 10 bases left in between. The CDR3 is 11 residues long. CDR1 and CDR2 from the germline V gene are WSHSY and SAAADI. The CDR3: CASSSDRSLHF. CDR3 nucleotides: TGCGCCAGCAGTAGTGACAGATCCCTCCACTTT.

The chain combines TRBV30 with TRBJ1-6; 9 nucleotides agree with TRBD1. Germline trimming cut 1 base from V and 8 bases from J; bases unmatched to any gene: 6. CDR3 length: 15 residues. CDR1 is GTSNPN and CDR2 is SVGIG in the germline V gene (reference sequence). The CDR3 DNA reads as TGTGCCTGGAGTGGGCCGGGACAGGGATATTCACCCCTCCACTTT. Its translation: CAWSGPGQGYSPLHF.